The rows below give T cell receptor beta chains drawn from one sample of a study of beta chain features in type 1 diabetes. The assay was immunoSEQ multiplex PCR, and TCRdb's table has in-frame clones only and misses some. The table records fewer than 300,000 clones, about 11% of them present only once. Sequenced material: naive CD4+ T cells from blood. These receptors were collected from a man aged 25 to 40 with type 1 diabetes. CDR3s include the opening cysteine and the closing phenylalanine or tryptophan. D genes are given only for firm matches. Expanded clones get a size class; other rows say once, few or many, or leave the size out.

V	J	D	size	DNA	CDR3
TRBV7-9	TRBJ1-2	TRBD1	-	TGTGCCAGCAGCTTTGGACAGGGGAGGTACTATGGCTACACCTTC	CASSFGQGRYYGYTF
TRBV7-2	TRBJ2-5	TRBD1	-	TGTGCCAGCAGGGTGGACAGGGGTCCGGAGACCCAGTACTTC	CASRVDRGPETQYF
TRBV6-6	TRBJ1-5	TRBD1	few	TGTGCCAGCACTATGGGACAGGGGGTCAATCAGCCCCAGCATTTT	CASTMGQGVNQPQHF
TRBV15	TRBJ2-7	-	few	TGTGCCACCAGCAGTGACCGGGACACCCCGTACGAGCAGTACTTC	CATSSDRDTPYEQYF
TRBV6-6	TRBJ2-3	-	few	TGTGCCAGCAGCCCAACATCAGATACGCAGTATTTT	CASSPTSDTQYF
TRBV30	TRBJ1-6	-	few	TGTGCCTGGAGTCGGGCGGGTTCCTATAATTCACCCCTCCACTTT	CAWSRAGSYNSPLHF
TRBV15	TRBJ2-7	-	few	TGTGCCACCAGCAGAGGAGGAGAGGGTTTCACTTTCTACGAGCAGTACTTC	CATSRGGEGFTFYEQYF
TRBV27	TRBJ2-3	-	-	TGTGCCAGCAGTGCCCGAACAGGGCTTAGGACAGATACGCAGTATTTT	CASSARTGLRTDTQYF
TRBV21-1	TRBJ1-5	-	-	TGTGCCAGCAGCAAGGGGACAGCGGTCGATCAGCCCCAGCATTTT	CASSKGTAVDQPQHF
TRBV20-1	TRBJ2-7	-	few	TGCAGTGCTAGAGACAGGGTTGAGCAGTACTTC	CSARDRVEQYF
TRBV29-1	TRBJ2-5	TRBD1	few	TGCAGCGGTTCGACAGGGTCGGAGACCCAGTACTTC	CSGSTGSETQYF
TRBV18	TRBJ2-7	TRBD2	few	TGTGCCAGCTCACCTCCCGGACTAGCGGGGGGCGGCTCCTACGAGCAGTACTTC	CASSPPGLAGGGSYEQYF
TRBV18	TRBJ1-1	-	few	TGTGCCAGCCCCGTGAGAAAGCGGGGGAACACTGAAGCTTTCTTT	CASPVRKRGNTEAFF
TRBV28	TRBJ1-5	-	-	TGTGCCAGCAGAAAAACCGGCGGTCAGCCCCAGCATTTT	CASRKTGGQPQHF
TRBV5-1	TRBJ2-1	-	-	TGCGCCAGCAGCTTGGCCGAGTTCCTAGCCTCGTACAATGAGCAGTTCTTC	CASSLAEFLASYNEQFF
TRBV2	TRBJ1-1	-	-	TGTGCCAGCACCCCGGGAAGGAGACGGGAAGCTTTCTTT	CASTPGRRREAFF
TRBV5-4	TRBJ2-1	-	few	TGTGCCAGCAGCTTCGAAAGAGGCAATGAGCAGTTCTTC	CASSFERGNEQFF
TRBV19	TRBJ2-3	-	few	TGTGCCAGTAGTATGTGGCAGGCCACAGATACGCAGTATTTT	CASSMWQATDTQYF
TRBV27	TRBJ1-6	-	few	TGTGCCAGCAGTTTAGCGACTGGCTCCTATAATTCACCCCTCCACTTT	CASSLATGSYNSPLHF
TRBV4-1	TRBJ1-6	TRBD1	few	TGCGCCAGCAGCCGGGGGACAGGGACAAACTATAATTCACCCCTCCACTTT	CASSRGTGTNYNSPLHF
TRBV7-9	TRBJ1-1	-	few	TGTGCCAGCAGCTTAACCCAGGGGAGCCGTATGAACACTGAAGCTTTCTTT	CASSLTQGSRMNTEAFF
TRBV5-1	TRBJ2-7	TRBD1	-	TGCGCCAGCAGCCCGGGGACAGGTTCCGACGAGCAGTACTTC	CASSPGTGSDEQYF
TRBV5-4	TRBJ1-1	-	-	TGTGCCAGCAGCACGGGACTGATGAACACTGAAGCTTTCTTT	CASSTGLMNTEAFF
TRBV7-2	TRBJ1-5	-	-	TGTGCCAGCAGCTTTGGGGGGTATTATCAGCCCCAGCATTTT	CASSFGGYYQPQHF
TRBV15	TRBJ1-2	-	-	TGTGCCACCAGCAGAGATCGGACAGCGGGCTACACCTTC	CATSRDRTAGYTF
TRBV9	TRBJ2-1	-	few	TGTGCCAGCAGCGTAGCGGCGGGGCCCTACAATGAGCAGTTCTTC	CASSVAAGPYNEQFF
TRBV9	TRBJ2-5	TRBD2	few	TGTGCCAGCAGCTCGGGGGGTACGGAGACCCAGTACTTC	CASSSGGTETQYF
TRBV18	TRBJ1-2	TRBD1	-	TGTGCCAGCTCGGGACAGCTGGGCTACACCTTC	CASSGQLGYTF
TRBV7-3	TRBJ1-5	TRBD1	few	TGTGCCAGCAGCCCCGGGACAGGGATTAATCAGCCCCAGCATTTT	CASSPGTGINQPQHF
TRBV15	TRBJ2-3	-	-	TGTGCCACCTCGGACAGTCTATCTAGTGCAGATACGCAGTATTTT	CATSDSLSSADTQYF
TRBV19	TRBJ1-5	TRBD1	-	TGTGCCAGTAGTGACAGGGGCAATCAGCCCCAGCATTTT	CASSDRGNQPQHF
TRBV7-3	TRBJ2-3	-	-	TGTGCCAGCAGCTTAGACTACACAGATACGCAGTATTTT	CASSLDYTDTQYF
TRBV7-2	TRBJ1-2	-	-	TGTGCCAGCAGCTTGTCGGGGTTTGGCTACACCTTC	CASSLSGFGYTF
TRBV18	TRBJ2-7	TRBD1	few	TGTGCCAGCTCACCCAGACAGGGACCTTACGAGCAGTACTTC	CASSPRQGPYEQYF
TRBV5-1	TRBJ1-6	-	-	TGCGCCAGCAGCTCGGGAAGATATAATTCACCCCTCCACTTT	CASSSGRYNSPLHF
TRBV30	TRBJ1-5	-	-	TGTGCCTGGAGTGGGACGGGGCAGCCCCAGCATTTT	CAWSGTGQPQHF
TRBV5-6	TRBJ2-1	-	-	TGTGCCAGCAGCGCGGGCCCCGCGAGCTACAATGAGCAGTTCTTC	CASSAGPASYNEQFF
TRBV4-1	TRBJ1-1	TRBD1	few	TGCGCCAGCAGCCAAGTCTTTTCACAGGGGATGAATGAAGCTTTCTTT	CASSQVFSQGMNEAFF
TRBV6-5	TRBJ2-5	-	-	TGTGCCAGCAGTTTGGGGGCCGCTCTCACCGTAGAGACCCAGTACTTC	CASSLGAALTVETQYF
TRBV5-1	TRBJ2-5	TRBD2	few	TGCGCCAGCAGCTTGGGTGGTCTAGCGGGGGAAGAGACCCAGTACTTC	CASSLGGLAGEETQYF
TRBV5-6	TRBJ1-1	-	-	TGTGCCAGCAGCTTGGGGCTTAGGGGCACTGAAGCTTTCTTT	CASSLGLRGTEAFF
TRBV7-9	TRBJ1-3	-	few	TGTGCCAGCAGCTTAGCTGCAGGGCCTGGAAACACCATATATTTT	CASSLAAGPGNTIYF
TRBV6-1	TRBJ1-2	-	few	TGTGCCAGCAGTGAAGACAGTTTATATGGCTACACCTTC	CASSEDSLYGYTF
TRBV30	TRBJ2-5	TRBD2	few	TGTGCCTGGATGAGCGGGGGGGCCACTGAGACCCAGTACTTC	CAWMSGGATETQYF
TRBV10-3	TRBJ2-1	TRBD1	-	TGTGCCATCACCTCCGGACAGGGTGAAAATGAGCAGTTCTTC	CAITSGQGENEQFF
TRBV4-1	TRBJ1-2	-	-	TGCGCCAGCAGCCAAACAGGGTTGAGTGGCTACACCTTC	CASSQTGLSGYTF
TRBV7-2	TRBJ2-4	-	-	TGTGCCAGCAGCGCTAAGACTCCCCGAGGGAACATTCAGTACTTC	CASSAKTPRGNIQYF
TRBV7-2	TRBJ2-4	-	-	TGTGCCAGCAGCTTAGTCCAGGGAGGAAACATTCAGTACTTC	CASSLVQGGNIQYF
TRBV2	TRBJ2-5	-	-	TGTGCCAGCAGCGCTGAAACTACAACGCGGACCCAGTACTTC	CASSAETTTRTQYF
TRBV5-1	TRBJ2-7	-	-	TGCGCCAGCAGCTTGGGAGACACCAACTACGAGCAGTACTTC	CASSLGDTNYEQYF
TRBV5-4	TRBJ1-1	-	few	TGTGCCAGCAGCGCCTATTTAGCTGAAGCTTTCTTT	CASSAYLAEAFF
TRBV5-1	TRBJ1-6	TRBD1	few	TGCGCCAGCAGCTCAGGACAGGGGGGTAATTCACCCCTCCACTTT	CASSSGQGGNSPLHF
TRBV28	TRBJ2-7	-	-	TGTGCCAGCACCACCCGGTACGAGCAGTACTTC	CASTTRYEQYF
TRBV2	TRBJ1-1	TRBD1	-	TGTGCCAGCAGTTACAGGGGTTCCGACACTGAAGCTTTCTTT	CASSYRGSDTEAFF
TRBV6-1	TRBJ2-2	-	-	TGTGCCAGCAGTCTACGACAAACCACCGGGGAGCTGTTTTTT	CASSLRQTTGELFF
TRBV28	TRBJ2-4	-	-	TGTGCCAGCAGTCCCCAGGGCCTAGCCAAAAACATTCAGTACTTC	CASSPQGLAKNIQYF
TRBV28	TRBJ2-1	TRBD2	-	TGTGCCAGCAGTTCCCTTAGCGGGGGCTACAATGAGCAGTTCTTC	CASSSLSGGYNEQFF